The present entry profiles one TCR beta chain with its context. Its binding antigen is unknown. Per-base qualities were not stored, and no clone one base away is much larger. Reading the germline V gene gives CDR1 LGHNA and CDR2 YNFKEQ. Clipping removes 1 base from V and 0 bases from J, with 6 as the unmatched junction base count. The CDR3 measures 17 amino acids from cysteine to phenylalanine. Just CDR3 DNA is preserved here, 51 bases in frame from base 1. The data belong to a study of blood T cell repertoires in COVID-19 (TCRdb year 2020). A note on the overall study: Samples covering the acute and convalescent phases of COVID-19 were provided by collaborators in the United States, Italy and Spain. Where available, HLA class I and class II types were taken from metadata supplied by the sample provider and were not determined by assay-based typing. The repertoires were released in a freely available public database meant as a resource for research on the immune response to SARS-CoV-2. Subjects who had been exposed to COVID-19, were actively infected with it, or had recovered from it provided the deeply sampled blood TCRbeta repertoires that made up the dataset. The material from the prospective study consisted of cDNA or gDNA derived from T cells, B-cell-depleted T cells, or PBMCs. Sample metadata almost always included a de-identified subject ID, COVID-19 status, age in years and sex. Samples came from the ongoing ImmuneRACE study (first 160 participants) plus 1,254 subjects from 6 global collaborators. The full study reports these points: How much clinical and demographic metadata was included differed by source and by participant, and the metadata was provided uncurated.

TCRbeta CDR3 regions were amplified from genomic DNA by means of the immunoSEQ Assay, a bias-controlled multiplex PCR. Turning to the authors' computational methods: The number of nucleated cells in each sample was estimated by amplification of reference gene primers within the assay. To quantify the absolute abundance of each unique TCRbeta CDR3 rearrangement, sequence reads were collapsed and filtered. For each sample, productive Simpson clonality was calculated as the square root of Simpson's diversity index over productive rearrangements. The clones in this table, taken by TCRdb from immuneACCESS, are in-frame only. Not every clone is retained; where verified, under half of the shortfall comes from an unresolved V gene, and the cause of the rest is unknown. For V, J and clone size, that table is used; D and trimming come from the DNA. The sample contains almost 70,000 clones, about four fifths of them found a single time. The top ten clones comprise roughly 50% of the sample.

Collaborating institutions collected whole blood in K2EDTA tubes following their own protocols. Collaborator samples were shipped for TCRbeta analysis as frozen whole blood, isolated PBMCs, or DNA extracted from either sample type. Source material: peripheral blood. This TCR derives from a human donor in a cohort sampled during active COVID-19. This sequence uses TRBV4-2 and TRBJ1-2, with 9 junctional bases fitting TRBD1. Read as DNA, the sequence is TGTGCCAGCAGCCAAGGGGACAGGGCGTCAGCTAACTATGGCTACACCTTC. Translated, it gives CASSQGDRASANYGYTF.